The T cell receptor beta chain described here comes from a study of blood T cell repertoires in COVID-19. Study-level background: Collection of acute and convalescent COVID-19 samples took place in the United States, Italy and Spain. Sample material is recorded as cDNA or gDNA derived from T cells, B-cell-depleted T cells, or PBMCs.

Sequenced by immunoSEQ multiplex PCR; TCRdb stores in-frame clones only, minus some. The table lists about 400,000 clones, about 90% of them singletons. The CDR3 loop spans 15 amino acids. Deletions cut 5 bases from V and 0 bases from J, with 11 bases between. Looked up from germline, CDR1 is MNHEY and CDR2 is SVGAGI. This sequence joins TRBV6-5 and TRBJ1-5, with TRBD1 as a possible D gene (6 bases). This TCR was sampled from a man aged 35 to 55 with acute or convalescent COVID-19. The material sequenced was peripheral blood. CDR3 bases: TGTGCCAGCAGTCCGGGACAAATTAGCAATCAGCCCCAGCATTTT. Translation: CASSPGQISNQPQHF.